Listed below are T cell receptor beta chains from one sample, sequenced in a study of shared clonotypes between healthy human individuals. Clones were read by immunoSEQ multiplex PCR, and TCRdb kept only the in-frame ones, dropping some. Of about 490,000 clones in the sample, 81% were seen once. Source material: PBMCs. The source of these receptors is a woman aged 40 to 55 in good health. Some clones in this sample may be carry-over from other donors' samples. The CDR3 runs from the conserved cysteine through the conserved F or W. D genes are given only for firm matches. Only part of the rows carry a size: once, few, many, or a class if the clone is expanded.

abundance	d_gene	j_gene	v_gene	CDR3nt	CDR3aa
.	.	TRBJ1-4	TRBV11-2	TGTGCCAGCAGCTTATTGAGGGGAGCTAATGAAAAACTGTTTTTT	CASSLLRGANEKLFF
.	.	TRBJ1-1	TRBV7-8	TGTGCCAGCAGCTTTGAACAGGGCACTGAAGCTTTCTTT	CASSFEQGTEAFF
.	.	TRBJ2-1	TRBV5-1	TGCGCCAGCAGCTGGGGGCGGTTGTCAGAGGGGCAGTTCTTC	CASSWGRLSEGQFF
.	.	TRBJ1-2	TRBV4-1	TGCGCCAGCAGCCAACTTGGGGGCTCGCACTATGGCTACACCTTC	CASSQLGGSHYGYTF
.	.	TRBJ2-7	TRBV5-4	TGTGCCAGCAGCTTGCGGGATCGTCCCCTCGAGCAGTACTTC	CASSLRDRPLEQYF
.	TRBD1	TRBJ1-5	TRBV6-1	TGTGCCAGCGTCGGACAGGATAATCAGCCCCAGCATTTT	CASVGQDNQPQHF
.	TRBD1	TRBJ2-7	TRBV18	TGTGCCAGCTCGCAGGACAGGAACTCCTACGAGCAGTACTTC	CASSQDRNSYEQYF
.	TRBD2	TRBJ2-5	TRBV7-6	TGTGCCAGCAGCCAGAGAGCGGCTAGCGGGAGGCTCGCAGAGACCCAGTACTTC	CASSQRAASGRLAETQYF
.	.	TRBJ1-2	TRBV5-4	TGTGCCAGCAGCTCTGGACAGTTTACCAACTATGGCTACACCTTC	CASSSGQFTNYGYTF
.	TRBD1	TRBJ1-2	TRBV2	TGTGCCAGCATCTCGGACAGGTTACGCGGCTACACCTTC	CASISDRLRGYTF
once	TRBD1	TRBJ2-1	TRBV19	TGTGCCAGTAGCACCGGGACAGGCTACAATGAGCAGTTCTTC	CASSTGTGYNEQFF
.	.	TRBJ2-1	TRBV4-3	TGCGCCAGCAGCCATAGTCCAGCCTACAATGAGCAGTTCTTC	CASSHSPAYNEQFF
.	TRBD1	TRBJ2-7	TRBV5-6	TGTGCCAGCAGCCTGGGACAGACCTCCTACGAGCAGTACTTC	CASSLGQTSYEQYF
few	.	TRBJ2-3	TRBV4-2	TGTGCCAGCAGCCAAGATCGGGGAGCAGCAGATACGCAGTATTTT	CASSQDRGAADTQYF
few	TRBD2	TRBJ2-3	TRBV4-2	TGTGCCAGCAGCCAAGAAGGAGCCTCGGGAGGGCTACATACGCAGTATTTT	CASSQEGASGGLHTQYF
.	.	TRBJ2-7	TRBV9	TGTGCCAGCAGCGTAGCGGGGGGCGAGAACGAGCAGTACTTC	CASSVAGGENEQYF
.	.	TRBJ2-1	TRBV2	TGTGCCAGCACTACTACGCCAATACACAATGAGCAGTTCTTC	CASTTTPIHNEQFF
many	TRBD2	TRBJ2-1	TRBV6-4	TGTGCCAGCAGTGACTCCGGGACTAGTTCGGGTGAGCAGTTCTTC	CASSDSGTSSGEQFF
.	.	TRBJ1-5	TRBV27	TGTGCCAGCAGTTTCCGCGGAAGCGGGCAGCCCCAGCATTTT	CASSFRGSGQPQHF
.	.	TRBJ2-7	TRBV6-1	TGTGCCAGCAGAACTGGGCGAGCCTACGAGCAGTACTTC	CASRTGRAYEQYF
.	.	TRBJ2-5	TRBV7-7	TGTGCCAGCAGCTTAGGGGGACTTCAGGAGACCCAGTACTTC	CASSLGGLQETQYF
.	TRBD1	TRBJ1-1	TRBV5-6	TGTGCCAGCAGCTTGGCCGACAGGGATTCTGCTTTCTTT	CASSLADRDSAFF
many	TRBD1	TRBJ1-2	TRBV5-1	TGCGCCAGCAGCCCGAGACCAGGGGGCAGAGATGGCTACACCTTC	CASSPRPGGRDGYTF
once	TRBD2	TRBJ2-7	TRBV5-1	TGCGCCAGCAGCTCGACCGGGACTAGCTCCTACGAGCAGTACTTC	CASSSTGTSSYEQYF
few	TRBD2	TRBJ2-1	TRBV2	TGTGCCAGCTTGGCGGGAGGGACCTACAATGAGCAGTTCTTC	CASLAGGTYNEQFF
.	TRBD2	TRBJ2-1	TRBV5-1	TGCGCCAGCAGCTTGGGTTCTAGCGGGACCTCCAATGAGCAGTTCTTC	CASSLGSSGTSNEQFF